This T cell receptor beta chain was captured by sequencing in a study of blood T cell repertoires in COVID-19. Method: immunoSEQ multiplex PCR; TCRdb's copy keeps in-frame clones and lacks some. The sample has fewer than 400,000 clones; approximately 83% are singletons. The CDR3 runs 13 residues. V gave up 7 bases and J gave up 2 bases, with 10 bases separating them. Germline V lookup: CDR1 MNHEY, CDR2 SMNVEV (reference sequence). V is TRBV27 and J is TRBJ2-3; the D is unclear. The TCR comes from a man under 40 who had recovered from COVID-19. The sample consisted of PBMCs or T cells enriched from blood (not recorded which). CDR3 DNA sequence: TGTGCCAGCACACTAAGCCCCACAGATACGCAGTATTTT. Encoded protein: CASTLSPTDTQYF.